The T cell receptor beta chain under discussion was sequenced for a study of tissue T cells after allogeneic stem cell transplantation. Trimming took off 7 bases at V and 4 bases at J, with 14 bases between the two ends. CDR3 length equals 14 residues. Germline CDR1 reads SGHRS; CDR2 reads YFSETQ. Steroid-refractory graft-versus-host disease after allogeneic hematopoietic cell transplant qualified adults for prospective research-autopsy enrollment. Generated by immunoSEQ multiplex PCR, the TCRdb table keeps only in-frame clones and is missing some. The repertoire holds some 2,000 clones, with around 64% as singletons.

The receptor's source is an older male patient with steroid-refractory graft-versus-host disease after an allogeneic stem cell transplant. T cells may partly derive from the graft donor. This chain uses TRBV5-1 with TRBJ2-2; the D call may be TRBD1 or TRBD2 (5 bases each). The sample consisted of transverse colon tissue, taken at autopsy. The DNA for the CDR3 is TGCGCCAGCGGTGGGGACCGGGGCACCGGGGAGCTGTTTTTT. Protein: CASGGDRGTGELFF.